Listed below are T cell receptor beta chains from one sample, sequenced in a study of cytomegalovirus exposure and HLA in healthy donors. The table came from immunoSEQ multiplex PCR; TCRdb's copy has only in-frame clones and leaves some out. Of 230,000 or so clones in the sample, 80% to 95% are singletons; the top ten hold about 1.8%. The sequencing sample was made of PBMCs. Receptor source: a girl aged 2 to 10 in good health and CMV-seronegative. Both conserved end residues are part of each CDR3. D genes are given only for firm matches. Clone size is stated in some rows and not others, as once, few, many or a class when expanded.

clone size | J gene | D gene | V gene | CDR3 protein | CDR3 DNA
NA | TRBJ2-1 | NA | TRBV9 | CASSAGAGGGNEQFF | TGTGCCAGCAGCGCCGGCGCGGGCGGCGGGAATGAGCAGTTCTTC
NA | TRBJ2-3 | TRBD2 | TRBV30 | CAWSVLAGSTDTQYF | TGTGCCTGGAGTGTGTTAGCGGGGAGCACAGATACGCAGTATTTT
NA | TRBJ2-7 | TRBD2 | TRBV6-5 | CASSYRWLAGTYEQYF | TGTGCCAGCAGTTACCGGTGGCTAGCGGGGACCTACGAGCAGTACTTC
NA | TRBJ2-7 | TRBD2 | TRBV30 | CAWDLGGGSYEQYF | TGTGCCTGGGACCTAGGCGGGGGTTCCTACGAGCAGTACTTC
NA | TRBJ2-1 | NA | TRBV5-5 | CASSFSEVSYNEQFF | TGTGCCAGCAGCTTTAGCGAGGTATCCTACAATGAGCAGTTCTTC
NA | TRBJ2-3 | NA | TRBV5-6 | CASSRQGTITSTDTQYF | TGTGCCAGCAGCCGACAGGGGACTATCACTAGCACAGATACGCAGTATTTT
NA | TRBJ2-3 | TRBD2 | TRBV5-8 | CASSLGLADTDTQYF | TGTGCCAGCAGCCTAGGACTAGCGGACACAGATACGCAGTATTTT
NA | TRBJ2-2 | TRBD2 | TRBV2 | CASTGLVDTGGLFF | TGTGCCAGCACGGGACTAGTGGACACCGGGGGGCTGTTTTTT
NA | TRBJ2-2 | TRBD2 | TRBV9 | CASSVVASGVGGELFF | TGTGCCAGCAGCGTAGTTGCTAGCGGGGTAGGCGGGGAGCTGTTTTTT
NA | TRBJ2-1 | TRBD2 | TRBV15 | CATRVSGGFNEQFF | TGTGCCACCAGAGTGTCGGGAGGATTCAATGAGCAGTTCTTC
NA | TRBJ1-1 | NA | TRBV25-1 | CASNAFGNTEAFF | TGTGCCAGCAACGCGTTCGGGAACACTGAAGCTTTCTTT
NA | TRBJ2-1 | TRBD2 | TRBV7-9 | CASPRGSGTSGEQFF | TGTGCCAGCCCTCGGGGCAGCGGGACTAGCGGAGAGCAGTTCTTC
NA | TRBJ2-1 | TRBD1 | TRBV5-1 | CASSWTGVAWNEQFF | TGCGCCAGCAGCTGGACAGGGGTCGCTTGGAATGAGCAGTTCTTC
NA | TRBJ2-5 | TRBD1 | TRBV5-4 | CASSLEQGAWEQYF | TGTGCCAGCAGCTTGGAACAGGGGGCTTGGGAGCAGTACTTC
NA | TRBJ1-5 | TRBD1 | TRBV7-8 | CASSINTGAINQPQHF | TGTGCCAGCAGCATAAATACAGGGGCGATCAATCAGCCCCAGCATTTT
NA | TRBJ2-1 | TRBD2 | TRBV6-5 | CASRPGLAHNEQFF | TGTGCCAGCAGGCCGGGACTAGCTCACAATGAGCAGTTCTTC
NA | TRBJ2-7 | NA | TRBV7-2 | CASSPSLGPSYEQYF | TGTGCCAGCAGCCCGAGTTTGGGGCCATCCTACGAGCAGTACTTC
NA | TRBJ1-5 | NA | TRBV2 | CASKSTALANQPQHF | TGTGCCAGCAAATCCACCGCTCTAGCTAATCAGCCCCAGCATTTT
NA | TRBJ2-5 | TRBD2 | TRBV5-1 | CASTSGGSQETQYF | TGCGCCAGTACTAGCGGGGGAAGCCAAGAGACCCAGTACTTC
NA | TRBJ1-1 | TRBD1 | TRBV18 | CASSPTGGRWDTEAFF | TGTGCCAGCTCACCCACAGGGGGCAGGTGGGACACTGAAGCTTTCTTT
NA | TRBJ2-4 | NA | TRBV4-1 | CASSQEETRVDIQYF | TGCGCCAGCAGCCAAGAGGAGACGAGGGTTGACATTCAGTACTTC
NA | TRBJ1-2 | NA | TRBV7-8 | CASSLGPETVYGYTF | TGTGCCAGCAGCTTAGGCCCAGAAACCGTCTATGGCTACACCTTC
NA | TRBJ2-3 | TRBD2 | TRBV28 | CASSRTSGSWGTDTQYF | TGTGCCAGCAGTCGGACTAGCGGGAGTTGGGGCACAGATACGCAGTATTTT
NA | TRBJ1-2 | TRBD1 | TRBV27 | CASSRTGGADGYTF | TGTGCCAGCAGTCGGACAGGGGGCGCTGATGGCTACACCTTC
NA | TRBJ1-5 | NA | TRBV29-1 | CSVGRDRNQPQHF | TGCAGCGTTGGCAGGGATCGCAATCAGCCCCAGCATTTT
NA | TRBJ1-3 | NA | TRBV9 | CASSVVARGSGNTIYF | TGTGCCAGCAGCGTAGTTGCCAGGGGCTCTGGAAACACCATATATTTT
NA | TRBJ2-1 | NA | TRBV4-2 | CASSQGRPWESRDNEQFF | TGTGCCAGCAGCCAAGGCCGACCTTGGGAGAGTAGGGACAATGAGCAGTTCTTC
NA | TRBJ1-1 | NA | TRBV15 | CATSAERDGNTEAFF | TGTGCCACCAGCGCTGAGCGGGACGGCAACACTGAAGCTTTCTTT
NA | TRBJ2-1 | TRBD1 | TRBV29-1 | CSVAIQGANEQFF | TGCAGCGTTGCGATACAGGGGGCAAATGAGCAGTTCTTC
NA | TRBJ1-3 | TRBD1 | TRBV7-6 | CASSRDSLLSGNTIYF | TGTGCCAGCAGCCGGGACAGTCTGTTATCTGGAAACACCATATATTTT
NA | TRBJ1-2 | NA | TRBV27 | CASSYGTPTTYGYTF | TGTGCCAGCAGTTATGGGACACCTACCACCTATGGCTACACCTTC
NA | TRBJ2-7 | TRBD1 | TRBV2 | CASRYGLLGQGAPYEQYF | TGTGCCAGCAGATACGGGCTCCTGGGACAGGGGGCTCCCTACGAGCAGTACTTC
NA | TRBJ2-4 | NA | TRBV15 | CATSRIQGAQGAKNIQYF | TGTGCCACCAGCAGGATTCAGGGCGCCCAGGGAGCCAAAAACATTCAGTACTTC
NA | TRBJ2-1 | TRBD1 | TRBV19 | CASSIVAGQGYNEQFF | TGTGCCAGTAGTATAGTGGCGGGACAGGGTTACAATGAGCAGTTCTTC
NA | TRBJ2-7 | NA | TRBV9 | CASSGPSYEQYF | TGTGCCAGCAGCGGACCTAGCTACGAGCAGTACTTC
few | TRBJ1-1 | NA | TRBV25-1 | CASSTGQLNTEAFF | TGTGCCAGCAGTACCGGACAGCTGAACACTGAAGCTTTCTTT
NA | TRBJ1-5 | NA | TRBV12-2 | CASRPAPGQSIGPQHF | TGTGCAAGTCGCCCCGCGCCGGGACAGTCCATAGGGCCCCAGCATTTT
NA | TRBJ2-1 | TRBD2 | TRBV4-1 | CASSQESLADNEQFF | TGCGCCAGCAGCCAAGAATCCCTAGCGGACAATGAGCAGTTCTTC
NA | TRBJ2-3 | NA | TRBV6-4 | CASRGEWGLRTDTQYF | TGTGCCAGCAGGGGAGAGTGGGGTCTCAGGACAGATACGCAGTATTTT
NA | TRBJ1-2 | NA | TRBV5-6 | CASSLGRSVRGPYGYTF | TGTGCCAGCAGCTTGGGACGGTCCGTCAGGGGTCCCTATGGCTACACCTTC
NA | TRBJ1-4 | TRBD1 | TRBV30 | CAYDPGGRDEKLFF | TGTGCTTACGACCCAGGGGGCAGGGATGAAAAACTGTTTTTT
NA | TRBJ1-5 | NA | TRBV11-2 | CASSPDRDTSNQPQHF | TGTGCCAGCAGCCCTGACCGGGACACGAGCAATCAGCCCCAGCATTTT
NA | TRBJ2-1 | NA | TRBV30 | CAWSVPTGEQFF | TGTGCCTGGAGTGTACCAACGGGAGAGCAGTTCTTC
NA | TRBJ1-5 | TRBD1 | TRBV4-1 | CASSQDRGQGARGAYQPRHF | TGCGCCAGCAGCCAAGATCGAGGACAGGGGGCGCGGGGGGCCTATCAGCCCCGGCATTTT
once | TRBJ2-3 | TRBD2 | TRBV5-1 | CASSSSGRPDTQYF | TGCGCCAGCAGCTCGAGCGGGAGACCAGATACGCAGTATTTT
NA | TRBJ1-5 | TRBD1 | TRBV6-1 | CANGAGRDRDQPQHF | TGTGCCAACGGCGCGGGCAGGGACAGAGATCAGCCCCAGCATTTT
NA | TRBJ1-1 | NA | TRBV19 | CASSRPGGNTEAFF | TGTGCCAGCAGCAGGCCGGGGGGGAACACTGAAGCTTTCTTT
NA | TRBJ2-7 | NA | TRBV5-1 | CASSFVTGSSYEQYF | TGCGCCAGCAGCTTTGTTACAGGGAGCTCCTACGAGCAGTACTTC
NA | TRBJ2-3 | TRBD2 | TRBV2 | CASSEALRLAGEKDTQYF | TGTGCCAGCAGTGAAGCGCTTAGACTAGCGGGAGAAAAGGATACGCAGTATTTT
NA | TRBJ1-1 | TRBD1 | TRBV19 | CASILYRGRGNTEAFF | TGTGCCAGTATACTATACAGGGGGCGTGGGAACACTGAAGCTTTCTTT
NA | TRBJ1-5 | NA | TRBV2 | CASSVPTGQPQHF | TGTGCCAGCAGTGTTCCAACTGGTCAGCCCCAGCATTTT
NA | TRBJ2-3 | NA | TRBV10-1 | CASSGGTGVGTDTQYF | TGCGCCAGCAGTGGCGGGACGGGAGTGGGCACAGATACGCAGTATTTT
NA | TRBJ1-2 | NA | TRBV5-1 | CASSLSGSYGYTF | TGCGCCAGCAGCTTATCCGGGAGCTATGGCTACACCTTC
few | TRBJ2-3 | TRBD1 | TRBV7-6 | CASSWGPGQGGADTQYF | TGTGCCAGCAGCTGGGGACCGGGACAGGGGGGGGCAGATACGCAGTATTTT
NA | TRBJ1-2 | TRBD1 | TRBV10-3 | CAITQGQGENYGYTF | TGTGCCATCACCCAGGGACAGGGGGAGAACTATGGCTACACCTTC
NA | TRBJ1-5 | NA | TRBV19 | CASSIESWGLSNQPQHF | TGTGCCAGTAGTATAGAGTCTTGGGGGCTGAGCAATCAGCCCCAGCATTTT
NA | TRBJ2-5 | TRBD2 | TRBV5-4 | CASSPAGGPETQYF | TGTGCCAGCAGCCCAGCGGGGGGGCCTGAGACCCAGTACTTC
once | TRBJ1-3 | NA | TRBV4-2 | CASSQESGWSSGNTIYF | TGTGCCAGCAGCCAAGAGTCCGGATGGAGCTCTGGAAACACCATATATTTT
NA | TRBJ1-5 | NA | TRBV27 | CASSLQQYQPQHF | TGTGCCAGCAGTTTACAACAGTATCAGCCCCAGCATTTT
NA | TRBJ2-1 | NA | TRBV11-2 | CASSGGLGQSSSSYNEQFF | TGTGCCAGCAGCGGCGGGCTTGGACAGTCAAGCAGCTCCTACAATGAGCAGTTCTTC